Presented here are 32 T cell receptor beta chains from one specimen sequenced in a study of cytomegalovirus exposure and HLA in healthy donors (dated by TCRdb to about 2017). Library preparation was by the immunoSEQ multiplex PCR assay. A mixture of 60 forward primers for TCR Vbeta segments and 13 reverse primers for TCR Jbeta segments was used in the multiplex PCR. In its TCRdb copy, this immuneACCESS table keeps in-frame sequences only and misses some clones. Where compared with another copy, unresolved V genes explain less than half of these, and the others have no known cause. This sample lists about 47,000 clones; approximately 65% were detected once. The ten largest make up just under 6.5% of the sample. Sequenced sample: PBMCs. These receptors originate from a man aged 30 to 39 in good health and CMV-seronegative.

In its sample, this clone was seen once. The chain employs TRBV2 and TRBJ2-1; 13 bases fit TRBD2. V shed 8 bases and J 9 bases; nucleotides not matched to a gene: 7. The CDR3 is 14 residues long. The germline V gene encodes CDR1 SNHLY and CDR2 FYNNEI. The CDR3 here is CASRSGLAGSEQFF. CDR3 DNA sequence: TGTGCCAGCCGATCGGGACTAGCGGGATCTGAGCAGTTCTTC.

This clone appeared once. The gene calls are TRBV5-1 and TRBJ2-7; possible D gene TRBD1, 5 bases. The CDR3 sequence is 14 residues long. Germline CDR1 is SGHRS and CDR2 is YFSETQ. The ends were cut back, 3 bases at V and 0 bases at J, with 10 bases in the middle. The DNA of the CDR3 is TGCGCCAGCAGCTGGGGCTGGAGCTCCTACGAGCAGTACTTC. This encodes CASSWGWSSYEQYF.

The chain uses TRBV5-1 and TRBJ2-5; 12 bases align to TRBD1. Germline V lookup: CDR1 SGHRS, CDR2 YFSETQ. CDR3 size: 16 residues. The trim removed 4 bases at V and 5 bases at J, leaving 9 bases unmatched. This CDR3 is CASSAPGQGAWETQYF. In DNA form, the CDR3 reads TGCGCCAGCAGCGCTCCGGGACAGGGGGCATGGGAGACCCAGTACTTC. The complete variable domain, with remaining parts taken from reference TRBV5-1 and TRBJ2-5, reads KAGVTQTPRYLIKTRGQQVTLSCSPISGHRSVSWYQQTPGQGLQFLFEYFSETQRNKGNFPGRFSGRQFSNSRSEMNVSTLELGDSALYLCASSAPGQGAWETQYFGPGTRLLVL.

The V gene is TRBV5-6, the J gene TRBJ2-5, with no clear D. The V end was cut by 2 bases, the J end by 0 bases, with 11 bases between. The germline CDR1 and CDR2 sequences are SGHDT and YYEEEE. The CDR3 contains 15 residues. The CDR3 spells CASSLSTAYQETQYF. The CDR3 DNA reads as TGTGCCAGCAGCTTATCGACTGCCTACCAAGAGACCCAGTACTTC.

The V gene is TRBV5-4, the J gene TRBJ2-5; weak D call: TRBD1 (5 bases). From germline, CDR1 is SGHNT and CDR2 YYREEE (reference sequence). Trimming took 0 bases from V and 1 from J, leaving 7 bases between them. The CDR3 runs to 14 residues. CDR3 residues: CASSLETAQETQYF. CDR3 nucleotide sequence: TGTGCCAGCAGCTTGGAGACAGCCCAAGAGACCCAGTACTTC.

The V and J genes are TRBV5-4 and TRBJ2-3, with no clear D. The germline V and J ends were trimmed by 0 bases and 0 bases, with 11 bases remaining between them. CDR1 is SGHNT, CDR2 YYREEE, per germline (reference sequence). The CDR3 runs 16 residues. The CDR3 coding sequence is TGTGCCAGCAGCTTGGGGGTTGGCGGTAGCACAGATACGCAGTATTTT. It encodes CASSLGVGGSTDTQYF.

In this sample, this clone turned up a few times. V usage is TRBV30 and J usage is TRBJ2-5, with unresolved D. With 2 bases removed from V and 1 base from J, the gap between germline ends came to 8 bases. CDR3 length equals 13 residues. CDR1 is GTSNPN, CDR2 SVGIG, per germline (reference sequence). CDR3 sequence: CAWSIAVQETQYF. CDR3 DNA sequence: TGTGCCTGGAGTATAGCAGTCCAAGAGACCCAGTACTTC.

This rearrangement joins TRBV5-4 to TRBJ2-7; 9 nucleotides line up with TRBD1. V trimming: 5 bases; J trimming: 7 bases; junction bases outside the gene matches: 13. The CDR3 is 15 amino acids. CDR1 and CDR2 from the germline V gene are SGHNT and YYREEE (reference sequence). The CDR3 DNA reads TGTGCCAGCAGTTCCGGGACAGGGACCTTAGGGGAGCAGTACTTC. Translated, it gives CASSSGTGTLGEQYF.

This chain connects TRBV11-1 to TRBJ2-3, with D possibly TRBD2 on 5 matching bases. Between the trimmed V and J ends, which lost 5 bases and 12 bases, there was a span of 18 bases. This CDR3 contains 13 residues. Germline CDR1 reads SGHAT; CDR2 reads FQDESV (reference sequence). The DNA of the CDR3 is TGTGCCAGCAGCAAGGGAGCAATAAGAGTACAGTATTTT. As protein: CASSKGAIRVQYF.

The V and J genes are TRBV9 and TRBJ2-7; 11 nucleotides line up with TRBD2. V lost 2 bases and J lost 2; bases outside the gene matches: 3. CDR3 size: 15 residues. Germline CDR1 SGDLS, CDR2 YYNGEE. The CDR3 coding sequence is TGTGCCAGCAGCGTCGGGACTAGCGGTCCCTACGAGCAGTACTTC. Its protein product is CASSVGTSGPYEQYF.

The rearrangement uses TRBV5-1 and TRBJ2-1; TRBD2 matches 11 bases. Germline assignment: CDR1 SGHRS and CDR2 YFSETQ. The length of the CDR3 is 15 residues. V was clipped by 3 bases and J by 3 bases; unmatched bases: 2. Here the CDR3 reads CASSSGTSGYNEQFF. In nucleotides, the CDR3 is TGCGCCAGCAGCTCCGGGACTAGCGGCTACAATGAGCAGTTCTTC.

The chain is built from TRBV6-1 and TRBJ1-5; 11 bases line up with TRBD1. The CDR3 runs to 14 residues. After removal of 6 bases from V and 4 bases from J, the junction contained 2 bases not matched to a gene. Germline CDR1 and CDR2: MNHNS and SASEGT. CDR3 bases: TGTGCCAGCAGGGACAGGGGGCGGAATCAGCCCCAGCATTTT. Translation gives CASRDRGRNQPQHF.

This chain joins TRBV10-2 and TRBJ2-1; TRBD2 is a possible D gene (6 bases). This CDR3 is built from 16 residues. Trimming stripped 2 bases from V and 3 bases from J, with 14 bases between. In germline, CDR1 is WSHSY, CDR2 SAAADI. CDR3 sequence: CASSEAVGGNYNEQFF. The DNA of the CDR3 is TGCGCCAGCAGTGAGGCCGTGGGAGGAAACTACAATGAGCAGTTCTTC.

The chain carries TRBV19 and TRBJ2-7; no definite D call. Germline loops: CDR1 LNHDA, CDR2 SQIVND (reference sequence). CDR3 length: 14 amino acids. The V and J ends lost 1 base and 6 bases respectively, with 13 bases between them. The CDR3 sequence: CASSIASTVAEQYF. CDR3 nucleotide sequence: TGTGCCAGTAGTATAGCGTCAACAGTTGCCGAGCAGTACTTC.

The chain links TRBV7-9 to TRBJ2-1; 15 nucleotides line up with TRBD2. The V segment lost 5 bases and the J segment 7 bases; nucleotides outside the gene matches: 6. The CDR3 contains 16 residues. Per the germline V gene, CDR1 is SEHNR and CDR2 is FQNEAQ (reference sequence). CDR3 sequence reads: CASSDRTSGRENEQFF. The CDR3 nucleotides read TGTGCCAGCAGCGACCGGACTAGCGGGAGGGAAAATGAGCAGTTCTTC. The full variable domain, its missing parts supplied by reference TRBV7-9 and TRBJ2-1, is DTGVSQNPRHKITKRGQNVTFRCDPISEHNRLYWYRQTLGQGPEFLTYFQNEAQLEKSRLLSDRFSAERPKGSFSTLEIQRTEQGDSAMYLCASSDRTSGRENEQFFGPGTRLTVL.

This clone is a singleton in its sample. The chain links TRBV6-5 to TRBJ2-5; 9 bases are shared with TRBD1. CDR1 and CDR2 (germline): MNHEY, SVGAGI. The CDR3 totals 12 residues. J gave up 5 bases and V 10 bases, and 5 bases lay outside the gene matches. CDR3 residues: CATRTGVETQYF. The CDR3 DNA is TGTGCCACAAGGACAGGGGTGGAGACCCAGTACTTC.

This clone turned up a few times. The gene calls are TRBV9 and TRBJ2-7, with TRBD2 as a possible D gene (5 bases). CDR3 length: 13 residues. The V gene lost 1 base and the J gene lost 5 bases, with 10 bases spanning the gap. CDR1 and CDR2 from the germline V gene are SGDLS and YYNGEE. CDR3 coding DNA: TGTGCCAGCAGCGTAAGTATGAGGGACGAGCAGTACTTC. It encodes CASSVSMRDEQYF. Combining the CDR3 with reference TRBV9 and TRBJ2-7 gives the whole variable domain DSGVTQTPKHLITATGQRVTLRCSPRSGDLSVYWYQQSLDQGLQFLIQYYNGEERAKGNILERFSAQQFPDLHSELNLSSLELGDSALYFCASSVSMRDEQYFGPGTRLTVT.

This chain's CDR3 is CASSEVGGVGYTF. The CDR3 nucleotides read TGTGCCAGCAGTGAAGTCGGCGGGGTTGGCTACACCTTC. The chain joins TRBV6-1 to TRBJ1-2, with D hard to call. This CDR3 spans 13 amino acids. Trimming took off 1 base at V and 7 bases at J, with 10 bases between the two ends. Germline CDR1 reads MNHNS; CDR2 reads SASEGT.

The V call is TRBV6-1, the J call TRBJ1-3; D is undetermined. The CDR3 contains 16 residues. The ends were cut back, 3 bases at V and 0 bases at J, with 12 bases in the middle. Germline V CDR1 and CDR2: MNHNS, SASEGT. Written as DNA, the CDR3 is TGTGCCAGCAGTGAGCCTGGACGGGGCTCTGGAAACACCATATATTTT. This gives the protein CASSEPGRGSGNTIYF.

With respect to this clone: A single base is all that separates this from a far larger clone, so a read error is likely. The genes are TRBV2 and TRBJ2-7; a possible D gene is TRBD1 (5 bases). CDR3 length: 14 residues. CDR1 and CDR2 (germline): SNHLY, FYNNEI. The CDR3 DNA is TGTGCCATCAGTGAAGAGACCCCACAGGTAGAGCAGTACTTC. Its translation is CAISEETPQVEQYF.

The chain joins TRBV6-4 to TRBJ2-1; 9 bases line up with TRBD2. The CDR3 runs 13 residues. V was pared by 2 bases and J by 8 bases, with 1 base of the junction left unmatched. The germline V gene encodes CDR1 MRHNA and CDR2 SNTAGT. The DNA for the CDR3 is TGTGCCAGCAGTGACATAGCGGGGGATGAGCAGTTCTTC. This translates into CASSDIAGDEQFF.

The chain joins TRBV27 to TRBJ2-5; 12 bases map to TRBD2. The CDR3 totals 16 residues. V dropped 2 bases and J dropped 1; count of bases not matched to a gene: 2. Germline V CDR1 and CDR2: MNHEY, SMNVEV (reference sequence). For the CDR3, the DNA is TGTGCCAGCAGTTTAAGGACTAGCGGGACCCAAGAGACCCAGTACTTC. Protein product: CASSLRTSGTQETQYF.

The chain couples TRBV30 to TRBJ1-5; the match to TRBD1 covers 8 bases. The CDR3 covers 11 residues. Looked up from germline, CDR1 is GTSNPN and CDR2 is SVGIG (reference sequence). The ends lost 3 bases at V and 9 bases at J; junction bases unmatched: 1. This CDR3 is CAWSDRGPQHF. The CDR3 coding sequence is TGTGCCTGGAGCGACAGGGGGCCCCAGCATTTT.

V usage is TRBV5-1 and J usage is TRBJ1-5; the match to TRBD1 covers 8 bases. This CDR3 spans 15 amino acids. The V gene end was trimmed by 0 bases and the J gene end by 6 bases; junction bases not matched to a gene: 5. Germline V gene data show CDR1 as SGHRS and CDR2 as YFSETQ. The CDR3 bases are TGCGCCAGCAGCTTGGGGGACAGGCAAAGTCAGCCCCAGCATTTT. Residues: CASSLGDRQSQPQHF.

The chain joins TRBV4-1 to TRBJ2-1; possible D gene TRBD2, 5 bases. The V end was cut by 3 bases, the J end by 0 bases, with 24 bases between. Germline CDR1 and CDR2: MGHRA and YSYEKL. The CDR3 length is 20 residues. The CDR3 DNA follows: TGCGCCAGCAGCCACCCTCCGACGTTATCGGCGGGCGGCTCCTACAATGAGCAGTTCTTC. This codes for CASSHPPTLSAGGSYNEQFF.

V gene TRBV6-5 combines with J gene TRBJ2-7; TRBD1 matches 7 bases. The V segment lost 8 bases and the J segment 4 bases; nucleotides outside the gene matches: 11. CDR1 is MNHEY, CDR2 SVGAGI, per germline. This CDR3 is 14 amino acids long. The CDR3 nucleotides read TGTGCCAGCGGCAGAACAGGGGCCGCTTACGAGCAGTACTTC. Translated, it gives CASGRTGAAYEQYF.

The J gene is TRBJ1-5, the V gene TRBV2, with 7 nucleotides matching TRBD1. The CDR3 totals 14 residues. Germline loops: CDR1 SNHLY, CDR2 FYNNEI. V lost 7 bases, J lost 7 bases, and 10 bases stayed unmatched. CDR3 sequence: CASTGQGGSQPQHF. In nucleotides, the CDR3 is TGTGCCAGCACCGGTCAGGGGGGTAGCCAGCCCCAGCATTTT. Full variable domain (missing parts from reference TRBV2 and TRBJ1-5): EPEVTQTPSHQVTQMGQEVILRCVPISNHLYFYWYRQILGQKVEFLVSFYNNEISEKSEIFDDQFSVERPDGSNFTLKIRSTKLEDSAMYFCASTGQGGSQPQHFGDGTRLSIL.

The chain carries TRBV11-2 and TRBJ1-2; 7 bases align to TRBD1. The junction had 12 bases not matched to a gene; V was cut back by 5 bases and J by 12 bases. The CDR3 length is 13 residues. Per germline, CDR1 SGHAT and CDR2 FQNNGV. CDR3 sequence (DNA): TGTGCCAGCAGCCCAGCCCTTAGGGGGCTGAACACCTTC. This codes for CASSPALRGLNTF.

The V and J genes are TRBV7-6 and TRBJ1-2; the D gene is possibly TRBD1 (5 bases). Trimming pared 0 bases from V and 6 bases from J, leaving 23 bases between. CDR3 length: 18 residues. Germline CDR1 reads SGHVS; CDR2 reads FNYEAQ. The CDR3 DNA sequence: TGTGCCAGCAGCTTAGCCGCACCCCCCTCCGTGGGGCAAGATGGCTACACCTTC. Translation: CASSLAAPPSVGQDGYTF. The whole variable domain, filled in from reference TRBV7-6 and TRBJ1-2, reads GAGVSQSPRYKVTKRGQDVALRCDPISGHVSLYWYRQALGQGPEFLTYFNYEAQQDKSGLPNDRFSAERPEGSISTLTIQRTEQRDSAMYRCASSLAAPPSVGQDGYTFGSGTRLTVV.

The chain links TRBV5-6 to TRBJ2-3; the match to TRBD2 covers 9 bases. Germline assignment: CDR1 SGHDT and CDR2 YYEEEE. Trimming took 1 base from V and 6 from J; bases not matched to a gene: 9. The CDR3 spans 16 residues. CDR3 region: CASSLQAGGSGDTQYF. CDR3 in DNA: TGTGCCAGCAGCTTGCAGGCGGGAGGGTCGGGGGATACGCAGTATTTT. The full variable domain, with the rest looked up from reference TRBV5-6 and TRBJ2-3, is DAGVTQSPTHLIKTRGQQVTLRCSPKSGHDTVSWYQQALGQGPQFIFQYYEEEERQRGNFPDRFSGHQFPNYSSELNVNALLLGDSALYLCASSLQAGGSGDTQYFGPGTRLTVL.

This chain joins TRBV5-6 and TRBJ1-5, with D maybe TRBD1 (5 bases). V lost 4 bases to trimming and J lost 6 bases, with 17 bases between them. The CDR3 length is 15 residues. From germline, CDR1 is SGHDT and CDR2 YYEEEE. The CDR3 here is CASSHWAGLGQPQHF. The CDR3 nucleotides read TGTGCCAGCAGCCATTGGGCAGGGCTGGGTCAGCCCCAGCATTTT.

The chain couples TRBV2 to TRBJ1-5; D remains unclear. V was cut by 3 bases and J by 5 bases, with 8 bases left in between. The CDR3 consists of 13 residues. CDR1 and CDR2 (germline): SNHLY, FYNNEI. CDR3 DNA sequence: TGTGCCAGCAGTGAGGTAGAGTATCAGCCCCAGCATTTT. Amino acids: CASSEVEYQPQHF.